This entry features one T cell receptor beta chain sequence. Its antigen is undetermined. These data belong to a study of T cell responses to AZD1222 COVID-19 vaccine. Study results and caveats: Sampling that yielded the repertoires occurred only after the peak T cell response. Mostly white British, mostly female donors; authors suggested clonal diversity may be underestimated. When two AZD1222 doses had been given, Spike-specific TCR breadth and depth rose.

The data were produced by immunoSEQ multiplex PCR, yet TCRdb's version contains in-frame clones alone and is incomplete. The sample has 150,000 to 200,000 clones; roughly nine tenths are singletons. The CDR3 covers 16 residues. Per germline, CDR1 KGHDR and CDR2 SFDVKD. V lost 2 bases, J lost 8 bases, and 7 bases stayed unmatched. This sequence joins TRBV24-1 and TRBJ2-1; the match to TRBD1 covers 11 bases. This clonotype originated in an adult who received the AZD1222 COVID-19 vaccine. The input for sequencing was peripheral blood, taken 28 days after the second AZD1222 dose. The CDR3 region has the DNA TGTGCCACCAGTGATTCACCGGGACAGGGGGGGCATGAGCAGTTCTTC. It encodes CATSDSPGQGGHEQFF.